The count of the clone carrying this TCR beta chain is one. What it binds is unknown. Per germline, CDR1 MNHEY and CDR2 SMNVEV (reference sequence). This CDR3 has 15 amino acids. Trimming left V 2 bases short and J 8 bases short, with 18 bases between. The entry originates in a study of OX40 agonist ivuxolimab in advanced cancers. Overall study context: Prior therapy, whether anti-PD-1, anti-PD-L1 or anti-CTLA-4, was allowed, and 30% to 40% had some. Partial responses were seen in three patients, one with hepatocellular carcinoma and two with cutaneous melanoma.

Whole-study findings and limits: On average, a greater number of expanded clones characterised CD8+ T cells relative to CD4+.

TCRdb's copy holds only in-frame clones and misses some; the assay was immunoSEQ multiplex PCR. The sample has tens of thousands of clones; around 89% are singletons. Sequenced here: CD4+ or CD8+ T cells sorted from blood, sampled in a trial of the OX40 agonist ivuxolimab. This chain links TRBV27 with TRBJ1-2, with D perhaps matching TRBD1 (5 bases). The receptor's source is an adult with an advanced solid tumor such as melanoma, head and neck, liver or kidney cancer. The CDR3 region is CASSLRGQGIWGYTF. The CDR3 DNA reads TGTGCCAGCAGTTTAAGAGGGCAGGGCATCTGGGGCTACACCTTC.